These 12 T cell receptor beta chains share one sample of origin, sequenced in a study of T cell repertoires in cytomegalovirus infection. TCRdb processed the reads anew with MiXCR; each CDR3 protein has one entry. The sample includes about 400,000 distinct CDR3 sequences, about a sixth of them seen just once. The material sequenced was PBMCs. All receptors derive from a human donor in good health (CMV status not recorded). Some clones in this sample may be carry-over from other donors' samples.

In its sample, this clonotype was seen a few times. The chain links TRBV12-3 or TRBV12-4 to TRBJ1-1; tentative D call: TRBD1 (5 bases). This CDR3 is built from 12 residues. With 8 bases removed from V and 5 bases from J, the gap between germline ends came to 12 bases. This CDR3 reads CASATGGTEAFF. CDR3 DNA: TGTGCCAGCGCAACGGGGGGTACTGAAGCTTTCTTT.

In its sample, this clonotype was seen a few times. The chain uses TRBV5-6 and TRBJ1-6; 11 nucleotides agree with TRBD1. Germline V gives CDR1 SGHDT, CDR2 YYEEEE. The CDR3 spans 18 residues. Unmatched junction bases numbered 9, after V lost 4 bases and J lost 3 bases. CDR3: CASSPGQGAWFYNSPLHF. The CDR3 bases are TGTGCCAGCAGCCCCGGACAGGGGGCATGGTTCTATAATTCACCCCTCCACTTT. The full variable domain, its missing parts supplied by reference TRBV5-6 and TRBJ1-6, is DAGVTQSPTHLIKTRGQQVTLRCSPKSGHDTVSWYQQALGQGPQFIFQYYEEEERQRGNFPDRFSGHQFPNYSSELNVNALLLGDSALYLCASSPGQGAWFYNSPLHFGNGTRLTVT.

This clonotype was counted at least ten times. The CDR3 nucleotides read TGTGCCAGCACTCCCCGATGGGACACTGAAGCTTTCTTT. Its protein product is CASTPRWDTEAFF. The chain links TRBV6-1 to TRBJ1-1; D is uncertain. Germline assignment: CDR1 MNHNS and CDR2 SASEGT. The V gene lost 7 bases and the J gene lost 3 bases, with 12 bases spanning the gap. CDR3 length equals 13 residues.

In this sample, this clonotype turned up many times. The V call is TRBV7-2, the J call TRBJ2-3; no clear D gene. Germline-derived CDR1 and CDR2 are SGHTA and FQGNSA. The germline V and J ends were trimmed by 7 bases and 2 bases, with 7 bases remaining between them. The CDR3 is 12 amino acids. CDR3 protein: CASTDTTDTQYF. In DNA, the CDR3 is TGTGCCAGCACAGACACCACAGATACGCAGTATTTT.

This sequence joins TRBV6-2 or TRBV6-3 and TRBJ2-3; TRBD1 agrees at 8 bases. Germline CDR1 and CDR2: MNHEY and SVGEGT. The CDR3 is made up of 16 amino acids. The trim removed 6 bases at V and 6 bases at J, leaving 14 bases unmatched. The CDR3 loop reads CASSRRTGSPLDTQYF. In nucleotides, the CDR3 is TGTGCCAGCAGCCGGAGGACAGGGTCGCCTTTGGATACGCAGTATTTT.

This clonotype was picked up a small number of times. The chain uses TRBV18 and TRBJ2-5, with 9 nucleotides matching TRBD1. CDR3 length: 15 amino acids. Germline V CDR1 and CDR2: KGHSH, LQKENI. J gave up 2 bases and V 0 bases, and 1 base lay outside the gene matches. The CDR3 DNA reads TGTGCCAGCTCACCACCGACAGGGGGTCAAGAGACCCAGTACTTC. Translating it yields CASSPPTGGQETQYF. The variable domain in full, completed from reference TRBV18 and TRBJ2-5, reads NAGVMQNPRHLVRRRGQEARLRCSPMKGHSHVYWYRQLPEEGLKFMVYLQKENIIDESGMPKERFSAEFPKEGPSILRIQQVVRGDSAAYFCASSPPTGGQETQYFGPGTRLLVL.

The chain has TRBV4-1 and TRBJ1-1; TRBD1 matches 8 bases. The V and J ends lost 2 bases and 5 bases, in that order; junction bases with no gene match: 4. The CDR3 is 14 residues long. Germline assignment: CDR1 MGHRA and CDR2 YSYEKL. The CDR3 nucleotides are TGCGCCAGCAGCCAACCCGACAGGGGTACTGAAGCTTTCTTT. It yields the protein CASSQPDRGTEAFF.

This clonotype has a handful of counts. The chain combines TRBV7-8 with TRBJ1-4; D unresolved. V gave up 1 base and J gave up 0 bases, with 15 bases separating them. CDR3 length equals 18 residues. CDR1 and CDR2 (germline): SGHVS, FQNEAQ. In nucleotides, the CDR3 is TGTGCCAGCAGCTTAGAAGGTCCGAGGACCTCAACTAATGAAAAACTGTTTTTT. Translation: CASSLEGPRTSTNEKLFF.

This clonotype was detected ten times or more. V gene TRBV7-6 combines with J gene TRBJ1-1; perhaps TRBD1 as D (6 bases). With 6 bases removed from V and 7 bases from J, the gap between germline ends came to 12 bases. CDR3 length equals 12 residues. Germline V CDR1 and CDR2: SGHVS, FNYEAQ. CDR3 DNA: TGTGCCAGCAGGAGGGGGGGGGGTGAAGCTTTCTTT. Protein sequence: CASRRGGGEAFF.

This clonotype was counted between two and nine times. The chain employs TRBV19 and TRBJ2-2; 7 positions match TRBD2. V lost 10 bases to trimming and J lost 4 bases; unmatched junction nucleotides: 3. Germline loops: CDR1 LNHDA, CDR2 SQIVND (reference sequence). The CDR3 covers 12 residues. CDR3 sequence: CAIGGFTGELFF. The CDR3 bases are TGTGCCATCGGGGGGTTCACCGGGGAGCTGTTTTTT.

The chain couples TRBV20-1 to TRBJ2-4; D uncertain. The V and J ends lost 0 bases and 0 bases respectively, with 6 bases between them. The CDR3 extends over 14 amino acids. Per the germline V gene, CDR1 is DFQATT and CDR2 is SNEGSKA (reference sequence). Here the CDR3 DNA reads TGCAGTGCTAGAGATCAAGTAGCCAAAAACATTCAGTACTTC. As protein: CSARDQVAKNIQYF.

The sample holds a few counts of this clonotype. V and J are TRBV6-8 and TRBJ1-6; TRBD1 matches 11 bases. The germline V gene encodes CDR1 MNHGY and CDR2 SAAAGT. The ends lost 2 bases at V and 9 bases at J; junction bases unmatched: 3. The CDR3 runs to 15 residues. CDR3 amino acids: CASSYQGQGVSPLHF. The DNA of the CDR3 is TGTGCCAGCAGTTACCAGGGACAGGGGGTTTCACCCCTCCACTTT.